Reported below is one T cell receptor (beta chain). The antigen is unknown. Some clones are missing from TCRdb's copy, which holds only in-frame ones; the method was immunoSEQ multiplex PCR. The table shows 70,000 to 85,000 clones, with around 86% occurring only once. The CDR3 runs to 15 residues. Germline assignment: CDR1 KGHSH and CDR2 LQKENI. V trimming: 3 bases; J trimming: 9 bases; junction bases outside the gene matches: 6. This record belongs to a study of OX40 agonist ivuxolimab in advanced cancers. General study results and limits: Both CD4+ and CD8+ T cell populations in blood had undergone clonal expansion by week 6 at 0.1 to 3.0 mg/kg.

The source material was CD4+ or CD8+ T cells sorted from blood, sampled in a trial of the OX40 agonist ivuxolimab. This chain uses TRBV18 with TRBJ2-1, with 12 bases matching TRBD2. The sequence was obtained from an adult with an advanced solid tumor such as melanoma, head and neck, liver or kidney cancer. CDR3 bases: TGTGCCAGCTCACCGGATCTAGCGGGGGGGAGTGAGCAGTTCTTC. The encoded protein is CASSPDLAGGSEQFF. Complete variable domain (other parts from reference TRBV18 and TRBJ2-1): NAGVMQNPRHLVRRRGQEARLRCSPMKGHSHVYWYRQLPEEGLKFMVYLQKENIIDESGMPKERFSAEFPKEGPSILRIQQVVRGDSAAYFCASSPDLAGGSEQFFGPGTRLTVL.